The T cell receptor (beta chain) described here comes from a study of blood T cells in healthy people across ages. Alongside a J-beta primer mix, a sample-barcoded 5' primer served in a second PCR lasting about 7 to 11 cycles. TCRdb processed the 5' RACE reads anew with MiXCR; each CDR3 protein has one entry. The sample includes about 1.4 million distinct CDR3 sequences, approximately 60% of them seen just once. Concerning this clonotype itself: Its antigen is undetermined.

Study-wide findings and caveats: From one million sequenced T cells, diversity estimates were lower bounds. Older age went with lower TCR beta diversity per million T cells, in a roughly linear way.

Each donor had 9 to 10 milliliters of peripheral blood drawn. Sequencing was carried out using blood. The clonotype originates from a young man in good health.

The CDR3 loop is CSASLNYNEQYF. The CDR3 nucleotides are TGCAGTGCTAGTTTGAACTACAATGAGCAGTACTTC. The chain joins TRBV20-1 to TRBJ2-1; D is unresolved. The DNA end is a closer match to TRBJ2-7, so the J assignment may be wrong. Looked up from germline, CDR1 is DFQATT and CDR2 is SNEGSKA (reference sequence). This CDR3 region has 12 residues.